What follows are 23 T cell receptor beta chains derived from one specimen sequenced in a study of cytomegalovirus exposure and HLA in healthy donors. The PCR used 60 Vbeta and 13 Jbeta primers. Sequencing was performed with immunoSEQ multiplex PCR; in TCRdb, only in-frame clones are kept and a portion is missing. This table has 120,000 or so clones, about four fifths appearing once. The material sequenced was PBMCs. These receptor sequences come from a man between 18 and 35 years old in good health and CMV-seronegative.

The V and J genes are TRBV4-2 and TRBJ2-2; 7 bases fit TRBD2. J lost 6 bases, V lost 0 bases, and 7 bases had no gene match. Germline CDR1 and CDR2: LGHNA and YNFKEQ. This CDR3 has 16 residues. The CDR3 region has the DNA TGTGCCAGCAGCCAAGACCCTCTGGGAGGGTCCGGGGAGCTGTTTTTT. This sequence encodes CASSQDPLGGSGELFF.

This clone appeared a single time. This chain links TRBV5-4 with TRBJ2-2; D possibly corresponds to TRBD1 (6 bases). The CDR3 is made up of 16 amino acids. Per the germline V gene, CDR1 is SGHNT and CDR2 is YYREEE (reference sequence). The V end was cut by 4 bases, the J end by 2 bases, with 15 bases between. The DNA for the CDR3 is TGTGCCAGCAGCGAAACAGGGCCAGCCAACACCGGGGAGCTGTTTTTT. This translates into CASSETGPANTGELFF. The variable domain in full, with the rest retrieved from reference TRBV5-4 and TRBJ2-2, is ETGVTQSPTHLIKTRGQQVTLRCSSQSGHNTVSWYQQALGQGPQFIFQYYREEENGRGNFPPRFSGLQFPNYSSELNVNALELDDSALYLCASSETGPANTGELFFGEGSRLTVL.

The rearrangement joins TRBV6-5 to TRBJ2-5, with D perhaps matching TRBD2 (6 bases). V lost 4 bases to trimming and J lost 11 bases, with 14 bases between them. CDR1 is MNHEY, CDR2 SVGAGI, per germline. This CDR3 has 12 amino acids. The CDR3 loop is CASSSWTGEQYF. Written as DNA, the CDR3 is TGTGCCAGCAGTTCCTGGACGGGAGAGCAGTACTTC.

This clone has just a few counts. V is TRBV11-2 and J is TRBJ2-2; maybe TRBD1 (5 bases). V lost 2 bases and J 6 bases, leaving 7 bases between the germline ends. Germline V gene data show CDR1 as SGHAT and CDR2 as FQNNGV. The CDR3 spans 13 residues. In nucleotides, the CDR3 is TGTGCCAGCAGCTTAATGGGGCCCGGGGAGCTGTTTTTT. Its translation is CASSLMGPGELFF.

This clone was picked up one time. The gene calls are TRBV21-1 and TRBJ2-2; the table calls TRBD2, which could not be checked here. TRBV21-1 is termed a pseudogene. This CDR3 comprises 18 residues. CDR3 loop: CASSGWSQRGENTGELFF. The DNA of the CDR3 is TGTGCCAGCAGCGGATGGAGTCAGCGGGGGGAAAACACCGGGGAGCTGTTTTTT.

This sequence joins TRBV29-1 and TRBJ2-1; the D gene is possibly TRBD2 (7 bases). The germline gives CDR1 SQVTM, CDR2 ANQGSEA. V lost 6 bases and J 10 bases, leaving 13 bases between the germline ends. The CDR3 extends over 11 amino acids. This chain's CDR3 is CSVAPGGEQFF. CDR3 nucleotide sequence: TGCAGCGTCGCCCCGGGGGGCGAGCAGTTCTTC.

This sequence joins TRBV27 and TRBJ2-5; D is ambiguous. Deletions cut 8 bases from V and 7 bases from J, with 11 bases between. CDR1 MNHEY and CDR2 SMNVEV come from the germline V gene (reference sequence). CDR3 length: 11 residues. The CDR3: CASANSGTQYF. CDR3 DNA sequence: TGTGCCAGCGCTAACTCGGGGACCCAGTACTTC.

This sequence joins TRBV5-5 and TRBJ2-7; 9 bases align to TRBD1. J was trimmed by 6 bases and V by 6 bases; bases with no gene match: 13. The CDR3 length is 15 residues. CDR1 is SGHKS, CDR2 YYEKEE, per germline (reference sequence). The CDR3 reads CASNKAGQGGGEQYF. The CDR3 bases are TGTGCCAGCAACAAGGCGGGACAGGGAGGCGGCGAGCAGTACTTC. The entire variable domain, with the rest obtained from reference TRBV5-5 and TRBJ2-7, is as follows: DAGVTQSPTHLIKTRGQQVTLRCSPISGHKSVSWYQQVLGQGPQFIFQYYEKEERGRGNFPDRFSARQFPNYSSELNVNALLLGDSALYLCASNKAGQGGGEQYFGPGTRLTVT.

In its sample, this clone was seen once. This rearrangement joins TRBV9 to TRBJ2-2, with D perhaps TRBD1 (6 bases). Germline loops: CDR1 SGDLS, CDR2 YYNGEE. The length of the CDR3 is 18 residues. Deletions cut 4 bases from V and 0 bases from J, with 19 bases between. DNA of the CDR3: TGTGCCAGCAGCCGAAAGGGGGAGCCAGCACCGAACACCGGGGAGCTGTTTTTT. Protein product: CASSRKGEPAPNTGELFF.

The rearrangement joins TRBV6-1 to TRBJ2-7; 9 bases are shared with TRBD2. Germline V gene data show CDR1 as MNHNS and CDR2 as SASEGT. V dropped 2 bases and J dropped 3; count of bases not matched to a gene: 5. The CDR3 is made up of 15 amino acids. The DNA of the CDR3 is TGTGCCAGCAGTGAATTGGCTAGCGGGGTCTACGAGCAGTACTTC. Translated: CASSELASGVYEQYF.

The rearrangement joins TRBV18 to TRBJ2-7, with D uncertain. Germline V lookup: CDR1 KGHSH, CDR2 LQKENI. The CDR3 totals 14 residues. V was pared by 2 bases and J by 0 bases, with 8 bases between. CDR3 amino acids: CASSPGQHSYEQYF. The CDR3 DNA is TGTGCCAGCTCACCAGGGCAGCACTCCTACGAGCAGTACTTC.

This chain uses TRBV2 with TRBJ2-5, with 10 positions matching TRBD2. The V gene's germline CDR1 is SNHLY and CDR2 FYNNEI. CDR3 length equals 16 residues. J was trimmed by 5 bases and V by 6 bases; bases with no gene match: 12. The CDR3 region is CASRGLAVHRAETQYF. The CDR3 nucleotides read TGTGCCAGCAGAGGACTAGCGGTTCATAGGGCGGAGACCCAGTACTTC.

The CDR3 sequence: CASSSLTGMNTEAFF. CDR3 bases: TGTGCCAGCAGCTCCCTGACAGGTATGAACACTGAAGCTTTCTTT. The chain links TRBV13 to TRBJ1-1; the D gene is possibly TRBD1 (6 bases). V lost 4 bases and J 0 bases, leaving 12 bases between the germline ends. CDR3 size: 15 residues. Looked up from germline, CDR1 is PRHDT and CDR2 is FYEKMQ (reference sequence).

V usage is TRBV29-1 and J usage is TRBJ1-1; D is unclear. Germline lookup yields CDR1 SQVTM and CDR2 ANQGSEA. CDR3 length: 14 amino acids. V gave up 1 base and J gave up 4 bases, with 13 bases separating them. In DNA, the CDR3 is TGCAGCGTTGAAGGAGCCGGGGAGAGCACTGAAGCTTTCTTT. It yields the protein CSVEGAGESTEAFF.

This sequence joins TRBV12-5 and TRBJ1-5; tentative D call: TRBD1 (5 bases). Trimming shortened V by 4 bases and J by 6 bases, and 16 bases separated the two germline ends. Germline loops: CDR1 LGHNT, CDR2 FRNRAP. The CDR3 runs to 15 residues. The CDR3 nucleotides read TGTGCTAGTGGTTCGACAGAATACGGGGGTCAGCCCCAGCATTTT. It yields the protein CASGSTEYGGQPQHF.

This clone was seen a single time. CDR3 DNA sequence: TGTGCCAGCACTTGGACAGGGAACACCGGGGAGCTGTTTTTT. Residues: CASTWTGNTGELFF. V is TRBV6-5 and J is TRBJ2-2; 7 bases line up with TRBD1. Germline-derived CDR1 and CDR2 are MNHEY and SVGAGI. The CDR3 consists of 14 residues. With V trimmed by 7 bases and J by 1 base, 3 bases remained unmatched.

The rearrangement links TRBV19 to TRBJ2-1, with a tentative D call TRBD2 (6 bases). Germline V gene lookup returns CDR1 LNHDA and CDR2 SQIVND (reference sequence). V gave up 10 bases and J gave up 7 bases, with 14 bases separating them. The CDR3 runs to 12 residues. The CDR3 loop is CATRGGLNEQFF. The DNA of the CDR3 is TGTGCCACTAGAGGAGGGTTGAATGAGCAGTTCTTC.

This clone came up once. The J gene is TRBJ2-2, the V gene TRBV5-1; a weak D match, TRBD1 (5 bases). CDR1 and CDR2 (germline): SGHRS, YFSETQ. V shed 4 bases and J shed 1 base, with 11 bases lying between them. The CDR3 loop spans 15 amino acids. The CDR3 DNA reads as TGCGCCAGCAGCGATCGACAGTGGAACACCGGGGAGCTGTTTTTT. Its protein is CASSDRQWNTGELFF.

The chain employs TRBV6-1 and TRBJ1-1, with 8 bases fitting TRBD1. The J segment lost 1 base and the V segment lost 6 bases, leaving 7 bases of the junction unmatched. There are 15 residues in the CDR3. Looked up from germline, CDR1 is MNHNS and CDR2 is SASEGT. CDR3 sequence: CASRGPDRGNTEAFF. The CDR3 nucleotides read TGTGCCAGCAGGGGCCCTGACAGGGGGAACACTGAAGCTTTCTTT.

This clone appeared a single time. The chain employs TRBV4-2 and TRBJ1-1; possibly TRBD1 for D (6 bases). Trimming took off 0 bases at V and 11 bases at J, with 22 bases between the two ends. CDR3 length equals 16 residues. Germline-derived CDR1 and CDR2 are LGHNA and YNFKEQ. In nucleotides, the CDR3 is TGTGCCAGCAGCCAAGATCTGATTTCAGGGGCACTGGGGGCTTTCTTT. This gives the protein CASSQDLISGALGAFF.

The chain has TRBV23-1 and TRBJ2-5, with 10 nucleotides matching TRBD2. TRBV23-1 is an ORF, and what it does is uncertain. After removal of 7 bases from V and 0 bases from J, the junction contained 14 bases not matched to a gene. This CDR3 has 18 residues. CDR3 nucleotides: TGCGCCAGCACCATACCAGCGGGGGGGCGCCCCTACCAAGAGACCCAGTACTTC. Translation: CASTIPAGGRPYQETQYF.

V usage is TRBV19 and J usage is TRBJ1-1; no clear D. CDR1 is LNHDA and CDR2 is SQIVND in the germline V gene (reference sequence). The CDR3 length is 16 residues. The V end lost 5 bases, the J end lost 1 base, and 17 bases lay between the germline ends. The CDR3 DNA reads TGTGCCAGTAGTCGGGAAGGCTGGGGTCAGAACACTGAAGCTTTCTTT. This gives the protein CASSREGWGQNTEAFF.

The V and J genes are TRBV18 and TRBJ2-1; TRBD2 agrees at 8 bases. Losses at the gene ends were 3 bases for V and 0 bases for J; bases not matched to a gene: 1. Looked up from germline, CDR1 is KGHSH and CDR2 is LQKENI. The CDR3 covers 15 residues. The CDR3 is CASSPAGGSYNEQFF. The CDR3 region has the DNA TGTGCCAGCTCACCGGCGGGGGGCTCCTACAATGAGCAGTTCTTC.